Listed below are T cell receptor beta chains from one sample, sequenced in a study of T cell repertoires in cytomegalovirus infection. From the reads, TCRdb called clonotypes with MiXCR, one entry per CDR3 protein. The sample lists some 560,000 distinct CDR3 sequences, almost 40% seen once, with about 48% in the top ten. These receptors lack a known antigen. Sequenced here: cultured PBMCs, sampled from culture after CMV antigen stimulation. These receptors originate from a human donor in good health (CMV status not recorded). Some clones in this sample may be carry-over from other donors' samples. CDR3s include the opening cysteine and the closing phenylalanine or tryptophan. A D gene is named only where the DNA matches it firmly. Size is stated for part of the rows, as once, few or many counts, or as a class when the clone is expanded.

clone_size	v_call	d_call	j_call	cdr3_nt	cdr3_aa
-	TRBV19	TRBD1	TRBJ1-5	TGTGCCAGTAGTATAGCAGGGGCAGGGGGCCATCAGCCCCAGCATTTT	CASSIAGAGGHQPQHF
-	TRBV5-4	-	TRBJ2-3	TGTGCCAGCAGCTTGGATCAGGCAGATACGCAGTATTTT	CASSLDQADTQYF
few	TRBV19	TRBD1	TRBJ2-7	TGTGCCAGTAGTGTAGCAGGGGGTTCCTACGAGCAGTACTTC	CASSVAGGSYEQYF
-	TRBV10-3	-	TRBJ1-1	TGTGCCATCAGTGACGGAGAGAACACTGAAGCTTTCTTT	CAISDGENTEAFF
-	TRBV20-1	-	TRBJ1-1	TGCAGTGCTAGACGGCCGCAGGTGGGAGCTTTCTTT	CSARRPQVGAFF
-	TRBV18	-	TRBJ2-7	TGTGCCAGCTCAGCAAGATCGGACTACGAGCAGTACTTC	CASSARSDYEQYF
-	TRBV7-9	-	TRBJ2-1	TGTGCCAGCAGCTTAGTGGCCAATGAGCAGTTCTTC	CASSLVANEQFF
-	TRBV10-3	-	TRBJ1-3	TGTGCCATCACCAAGGGCCTGGGAGGAAACACCATATATTTT	CAITKGLGGNTIYF
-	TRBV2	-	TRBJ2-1	TGTGCCAGCAGTGAACTCTCCGAGCAGTTCTTC	CASSELSEQFF
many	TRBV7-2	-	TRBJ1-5	TGTGCCAGCAGTCCCCACAGGGCAGTAAATCAGCCCCAGCATTTT	CASSPHRAVNQPQHF
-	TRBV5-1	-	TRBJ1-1	TGCGCCAGCAGCATGGGGGGCGGGGTACGGACTGAAGCTTTCTTT	CASSMGGGVRTEAFF
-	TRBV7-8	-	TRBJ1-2	TGTGCCAGCAGCTTAGGGAAGGCGGGTGGCTACACCTTC	CASSLGKAGGYTF
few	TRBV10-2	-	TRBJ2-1	TGCGCCAGCAGTGATTGGGCGGAAACGGACTACAATGAGCAGTTCTTC	CASSDWAETDYNEQFF
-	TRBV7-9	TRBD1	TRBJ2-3	TGTGCCAGCAGCCGAAATCCGGGACAGGGGGCAGATACGCAGTATTTT	CASSRNPGQGADTQYF
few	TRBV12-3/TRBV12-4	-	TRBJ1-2	TGTGCCAGCAGTTTACCAGGCCGGGGCTACACCTTC	CASSLPGRGYTF
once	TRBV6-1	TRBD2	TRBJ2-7	TGTGCCAGCACCCCGGGACTAGCGGGAGCCTACGAGCAGTACTTC	CASTPGLAGAYEQYF
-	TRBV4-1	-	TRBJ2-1	TGCGCCAGCACCGCCGGGCCCAGCTCCTACAATGAGCAGTTCTTC	CASTAGPSSYNEQFF
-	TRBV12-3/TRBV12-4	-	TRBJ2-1	TGTGCCAGCAGTTTGTCGGTAGGGCAGTTCTTC	CASSLSVGQFF
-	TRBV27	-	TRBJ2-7	TGTGCCACCGGTAGTGGCAGGGCCTACGAGCAGTACTTC	CATGSGRAYEQYF
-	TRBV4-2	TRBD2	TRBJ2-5	TGTGCCAGCAGCCAAGGGGCTAGCGGGGGGCAAGAGACCCAGTACTTC	CASSQGASGGQETQYF
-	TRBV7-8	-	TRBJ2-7	TGTGCCAGCAGTTACCAGGGTACTTCAAACTACGAGCAGTACTTC	CASSYQGTSNYEQYF
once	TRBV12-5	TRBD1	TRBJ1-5	TGTGCTAGTGGTTTGGGGGGACAGGGAAGGCAGCCCCAGCATTTT	CASGLGGQGRQPQHF
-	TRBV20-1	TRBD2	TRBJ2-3	TGCAGTGCTAGAGATTTAGCGGGGGGCACAGATACGCAGTATTTT	CSARDLAGGTDTQYF
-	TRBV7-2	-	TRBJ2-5	TGTGCCAGCAACTCAAGGGGGATAGGGGAGACCCAGTACTTC	CASNSRGIGETQYF
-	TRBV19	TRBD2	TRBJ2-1	TGTGCCAGTGGGTCACGGGGCGGGAGCTCCTACAATGAGCAGTTCTTC	CASGSRGGSSYNEQFF
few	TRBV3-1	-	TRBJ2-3	TGTGCCAGCAGCCAAGATCCGCCCGGGACAGATACGCAGTATTTT	CASSQDPPGTDTQYF
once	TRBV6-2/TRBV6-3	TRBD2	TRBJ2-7	TGTGCCAGCAGTTCCGACGGGACTAGCGGGGGATGGTACTACGAGCAGTACTTC	CASSSDGTSGGWYYEQYF
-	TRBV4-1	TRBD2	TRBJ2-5	TGCGCCAGCAGCCGACCGGGGGCTAGCGGGGAAGAGACCCAGTACTTC	CASSRPGASGEETQYF
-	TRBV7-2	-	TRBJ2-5	TGTGCCAGCACCATGAATCAGGACTCGTTGGGGGAGACCCAGTACTTC	CASTMNQDSLGETQYF
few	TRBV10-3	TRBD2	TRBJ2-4	TGTGCCATCAGTGATTCTAGCGGGGGAGAAAACATTCAGTACTTC	CAISDSSGGENIQYF
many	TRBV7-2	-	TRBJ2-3	TGTGCCAGCAGACAAGGGGGCACAGATACGCAGTATTTT	CASRQGGTDTQYF
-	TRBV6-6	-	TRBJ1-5	TGTGCCAGCAGTCCCGGGACCGGGGACCAGCCCCAGCATTTT	CASSPGTGDQPQHF
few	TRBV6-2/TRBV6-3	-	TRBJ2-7	TGTGCCAGCAGCAGGGGGGCCGTCAGTTTGGTTTACGAGCAGTACTTC	CASSRGAVSLVYEQYF
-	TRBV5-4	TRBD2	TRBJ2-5	TGTGCCAGCAGCTCTGGGACTAGCGGGAGGGTTGGGACCCAGTACTTC	CASSSGTSGRVGTQYF
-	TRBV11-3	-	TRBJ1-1	TGTGCCAGCAGCTTATACAGCAGGACTGAAGCTTTCTTT	CASSLYSRTEAFF
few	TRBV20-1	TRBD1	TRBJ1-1	TGCAGTGCTAGAGCAGCTAGACAGGGTCCTGAAGCTTTCTTT	CSARAARQGPEAFF